The source of this T cell receptor beta chain is a study of chemoradiotherapy in HPV16-positive cancers. Libraries were prepared by immunoSEQ multiplex PCR; TCRdb keeps only in-frame clonotypes and omits some of them. The sample yields tens of thousands of clones, around 90% seen once. Per germline, CDR1 SGHDT and CDR2 YYEEEE. The V and J ends lost 1 base and 5 bases respectively, with 18 bases between them. The CDR3 has 16 residues. The chain employs TRBV5-6 and TRBJ2-5, with D possibly TRBD1 on 6 matching bases. Source: blood, taken from a patient who underwent chemoradiotherapy. The clonotype was recovered from a human donor with HPV-associated anogenital cancer. The CDR3, as DNA: TGTGCCAGCAGCTTGCAAGGGGGTCCAGGCCACGAGACCCAGTACTTC. Amino acid sequence: CASSLQGGPGHETQYF.